One and the same sample provided the 25 T cell receptor beta chains below, sequenced in a study of sequential checkpoint blockade in melanoma. Profiling relied on immunoSEQ multiplex PCR, and the TCRdb table lists in-frame clones only, not all of them. The data contain 2,500 or so clones, 22% of them singletons. Stated treatment: randomized to nivolumab then ipilimumab (arm A) or the reverse (arm B). Sequencing was performed on tumor tissue (inferred from file names), taken from a patient given nivolumab and ipilimumab in sequence. Receptor source: a human donor with melanoma.

By proportion, this clone is medium-sized. This rearrangement joins TRBV11-3 to TRBJ2-6, with 8 bases that match TRBD1. The CDR3 has 16 amino acids. CDR1 is SGHNT and CDR2 is YENEEA in the germline V gene. J gave up 2 bases and V 5 bases, and 5 bases lay outside the gene matches. CDR3 coding DNA: TGTGCCAGCAGCCCCTCGACAGGGGCTGGGGCCAACGTCCTGACTTTC. Protein product: CASSPSTGAGANVLTF.

This clone is medium-sized by share. The chain carries TRBV9 and TRBJ1-1, with TRBD1 as a possible D gene (5 bases). This CDR3 has 14 amino acids. V was pared by 1 base and J by 0 bases, with 7 bases between. Looked up from germline, CDR1 is SGDLS and CDR2 is YYNGEE. This chain's CDR3 is CASSVTGMNTEAFF. The CDR3 DNA is TGTGCCAGCAGCGTAACAGGAATGAACACTGAAGCTTTCTTT.

This clone was detected only a few times. The chain has TRBV4-1 and TRBJ2-3; D might be TRBD2 (7 bases). Between the trimmed V and J ends, which lost 5 bases and 1 base, there was a span of 19 bases. The CDR3 contains 17 residues. CDR1 and CDR2 from the germline V gene are MGHRA and YSYEKL. The CDR3 DNA reads as TGCGCCAGCAGCGTCCTACTCGGGGGGCTTCGCACAGATACGCAGTATTTT. Translation gives CASSVLLGGLRTDTQYF.

This clone came up a few times. The J gene is TRBJ1-2, the V gene TRBV6-8; possible D gene TRBD1, 5 bases. This CDR3 is built from 12 residues. Germline V lookup: CDR1 MNHGY, CDR2 SAAAGT. V lost 5 bases and J 8 bases, leaving 12 bases between the germline ends. CDR3 loop: CASSTDRRGYTF. The CDR3 DNA follows: TGTGCCAGCAGTACCGACAGAAGGGGCTACACCTTC.

This clone is termed large. This rearrangement joins TRBV11-3 to TRBJ1-1; D is possibly TRBD1 (5 bases). The CDR3 covers 14 residues. With 3 bases removed from V and 4 bases from J, the gap between germline ends came to 12 bases. Germline V CDR1 and CDR2: SGHNT, YENEEA. This CDR3 is CASSLPQGFTEAFF. In DNA form, the CDR3 reads TGTGCCAGCAGCTTGCCCCAGGGTTTCACTGAAGCTTTCTTT.

The chain joins TRBV29-1 to TRBJ2-2; TRBD1 might be the D (6 bases). Germline V gene sequence: CDR1 SQVTM, CDR2 ANQGSEA. The CDR3 covers 14 residues. The germline V and J ends were trimmed by 7 bases and 4 bases, with 16 bases remaining between them. DNA for the CDR3: TGCAGCGCCGGAAATACAGGGAGCACCGGGGAGCTGTTTTTT. Translated, it gives CSAGNTGSTGELFF.

V usage is TRBV18 and J usage is TRBJ1-1; D gene ambiguous. CDR1 KGHSH and CDR2 LQKENI come from the germline V gene. The CDR3 consists of 14 residues. The V end lost 3 bases, the J end lost 1 base, and 9 bases lay between the germline ends. The CDR3 loop reads CASSPGHQNTEAFF. In DNA form, the CDR3 reads TGTGCCAGCTCACCCGGGCACCAGAACACTGAAGCTTTCTTT.

This clone has a handful of counts. The rearrangement links TRBV10-2 to TRBJ2-2, with 7 bases that match TRBD2. Germline values: CDR1 WSHSY, CDR2 SAAADI. The CDR3 totals 16 residues. V was pared by 5 bases and J by 2 bases, with 8 bases of the junction left unmatched. CDR3 protein: CASSRDYPPNTGELFF. The CDR3 DNA sequence: TGCGCCAGCAGTCGGGACTATCCCCCAAACACCGGGGAGCTGTTTTTT.

V usage is TRBV9 and J usage is TRBJ1-1; weak D call: TRBD1 (6 bases). There are 13 residues in the CDR3. V lost 7 bases, J lost 4 bases, and 14 bases lay in between. CDR1 is SGDLS and CDR2 is YYNGEE in the germline V gene. The CDR3 coding sequence is TGTGCCAGCGGAAGGGGGGGTGGCACTGAAGCTTTCTTT. It translates to CASGRGGGTEAFF. Complete variable domain (other parts from reference TRBV9 and TRBJ1-1): DSGVTQTPKHLITATGQRVTLRCSPRSGDLSVYWYQQSLDQGLQFLIQYYNGEERAKGNILERFSAQQFPDLHSELNLSSLELGDSALYFCASGRGGGTEAFFGQGTRLTVV.

The chain has TRBV15 and TRBJ1-1; D perhaps matches TRBD1 (6 bases). V dropped 5 bases and J dropped 6 bases, with 19 bases sitting between them. The germline V gene encodes CDR1 LNHNV and CDR2 YYDKDF (reference sequence). CDR3 length: 15 amino acids. CDR3 sequence reads: CATSRLQGLLAEAFF. The CDR3 region has the DNA TGTGCCACCAGCCGTCTGCAGGGGTTGCTCGCTGAAGCTTTCTTT.

This clone is labeled medium-sized (0.01 to 0.1%). The rearrangement joins TRBV11-3 to TRBJ1-1; 7 positions match TRBD1. CDR1 is SGHNT and CDR2 is YENEEA in the germline V gene. CDR3 length: 14 amino acids. With 0 bases clipped from V and 4 bases from J, the junction kept 2 bases outside the gene matches. CDR3: CASSLDRGGTEAFF. Here the CDR3 DNA reads TGTGCCAGCAGCTTAGACAGGGGGGGCACTGAAGCTTTCTTT.

In its sample, this clone was seen a few times. This chain connects TRBV29-1 to TRBJ1-3; D gene unclear. CDR1 and CDR2 from the germline V gene are SQVTM and ANQGSEA. V lost 5 bases and J 0 bases, leaving 8 bases between the germline ends. The CDR3 is 13 residues long. Written as DNA, the CDR3 is TGCAGCGTTTGGGCAGACTCTGGAAACACCATATATTTT. This codes for CSVWADSGNTIYF. The full variable domain, in which reference TRBV29-1 and TRBJ1-3 provide the parts outside the CDR3, is SAVISQKPSRDICQRGTSLTIQCQVDSQVTMMFWYRQQPGQSLTLIATANQGSEATYESGFVIDKFPISRPNLTFSTLTVSNMSPEDSSIYLCSVWADSGNTIYFGEGSWLTVV.

This clone has a handful of counts. The chain uses TRBV5-1 and TRBJ2-1, with a weak D call TRBD2 (6 bases). The CDR3 is 14 residues long. Germline-derived CDR1 and CDR2 are SGHRS and YFSETQ. Trimming stripped 4 bases from V and 4 bases from J, with 12 bases between. CDR3 nucleotides: TGCGCCAGCAGCCCCGCCGGGGGTTACAATGAGCAGTTCTTC. Amino acids: CASSPAGGYNEQFF.

This clone has more than one count but fewer than ten. V usage is TRBV6-8 and J usage is TRBJ2-7; D is unresolved. The CDR3 has 14 residues. CDR1 is MNHGY and CDR2 is SAAAGT in the germline V gene. Trimming left V 4 bases short and J 4 bases short, with 14 bases between. The CDR3 coding sequence is TGTGCCAGCAGTTTAGGCCCGGATAGGTACGAGCAGTACTTC. Its protein is CASSLGPDRYEQYF.

The CDR3 loop is CASSLSGLTVYEQYF. The CDR3 DNA reads as TGCGCCAGCAGCCTTTCGGGACTTACGGTTTACGAGCAGTACTTC. This chain joins TRBV4-1 and TRBJ2-7; D may be TRBD2 (6 bases). The V and J ends lost 4 bases and 4 bases respectively, with 17 bases between them. The CDR3 runs to 15 residues. Germline CDR1 is MGHRA and CDR2 is YSYEKL.

This chain connects TRBV18 to TRBJ1-5; D is possibly TRBD1 (6 bases). Deletions cut 0 bases from V and 2 bases from J, with 11 bases between. Germline-derived CDR1 and CDR2 are KGHSH and LQKENI. This CDR3 contains 16 residues. CDR3 in DNA: TGTGCCAGCTCACCACCGGGACAAGTAGGCAATCAGCCCCAGCATTTT. This encodes CASSPPGQVGNQPQHF.

This clone turned up a few times. This chain uses TRBV12-5 with TRBJ2-5, with 7 positions matching TRBD2. The V segment lost 7 bases and the J segment 0 bases; nucleotides outside the gene matches: 8. From germline, CDR1 is LGHNT and CDR2 FRNRAP. This CDR3 has 15 residues. The CDR3 DNA is TGTGCTAGTGCCCCGGGGCTAGCGGACCAAGAGACCCAGTACTTC. Its protein is CASAPGLADQETQYF.

This clone was recorded a few times. This chain uses TRBV6-8 with TRBJ1-1; TRBD1 agrees at 7 bases. The CDR3 has 15 residues. V was clipped by 5 bases and J by 5 bases; unmatched bases: 11. Germline lookup yields CDR1 MNHGY and CDR2 SAAAGT. CDR3 DNA sequence: TGTGCCAGCAGTGAGGGTAGGGGGCTGGGTACTGAAGCTTTCTTT. It is translated as CASSEGRGLGTEAFF.

The chain has TRBV12-5 and TRBJ1-4; D possibly corresponds to TRBD1 (5 bases). The ends were cut back, 5 bases at V and 4 bases at J, with 11 bases in the middle. The CDR3 covers 14 residues. Germline V gives CDR1 LGHNT, CDR2 FRNRAP. The CDR3 DNA sequence: TGTGCTAGTGGTCGGGACGGTCTTAATGAAAAACTGTTTTTT. Translated: CASGRDGLNEKLFF.

This clone has more than one count but fewer than ten. The CDR3 reads CASSEGWLVYEQYF. CDR3 bases: TGTGCCAGCAGTGAAGGATGGCTAGTCTACGAGCAGTACTTC. The chain links TRBV9 to TRBJ2-7, with no clear D. The CDR3 spans 14 residues. Trimming pared 5 bases from V and 3 bases from J, leaving 15 bases between. Looked up from germline, CDR1 is SGDLS and CDR2 is YYNGEE.

The chain combines TRBV19 with TRBJ2-4, with D unclear. V was pared by 0 bases and J by 3 bases, with 9 bases between. CDR3 length equals 15 residues. The germline CDR1 and CDR2 sequences are LNHDA and SQIVND (reference sequence). CDR3 bases: TGTGCCAGTAGTATAGATGGGCAGAGCAAAAACATTCAGTACTTC. Translation gives CASSIDGQSKNIQYF.

There are a few counts of this clone. This chain connects TRBV6-7 to TRBJ1-2, with a weak D call TRBD1 (5 bases). TRBV6-7 is annotated as an ORF whose role is uncertain. Trimming took 6 bases from V and 8 from J, leaving 10 bases between them. This CDR3 is 11 amino acids long. For the CDR3, the DNA is TGTGCCAGCAGGGGGACGGGAGGCTACACCTTC. Amino acid sequence: CASRGTGGYTF.

This clone was observed many times. The V call is TRBV9, the J call TRBJ2-7; 8 bases line up with TRBD2. The ends lost 5 bases at V and 5 bases at J; junction bases unmatched: 12. The germline V gene has CDR1 SGDLS and CDR2 YYNGEE. The CDR3 is 15 amino acids. CDR3 DNA sequence: TGTGCCAGCAGTGGGTCACGGGAGGGATTAGACGAGCAGTACGTC. Translated: CASSGSREGLDEQYV.

This sequence joins TRBV18 and TRBJ2-1; the D call may be TRBD1 or TRBD2 (5 bases each). This CDR3 has 14 amino acids. Germline V gene lookup returns CDR1 KGHSH and CDR2 LQKENI. The V end lost 4 bases, the J end lost 8 bases, and 15 bases lay between the germline ends. The CDR3 nucleotides read TGTGCCAGCTCACGGGGACGGGGAATGGATGAGCAGTTCTTC. Amino acid sequence: CASSRGRGMDEQFF. The full variable domain, in which reference TRBV18 and TRBJ2-1 provide the parts outside the CDR3, is NAGVMQNPRHLVRRRGQEARLRCSPMKGHSHVYWYRQLPEEGLKFMVYLQKENIIDESGMPKERFSAEFPKEGPSILRIQQVVRGDSAAYFCASSRGRGMDEQFFGPGTRLTVL.

V gene TRBV5-1 combines with J gene TRBJ2-6; D gene ambiguous. Per germline, CDR1 SGHRS and CDR2 YFSETQ. V was cut by 7 bases and J by 3 bases, with 11 bases left in between. The CDR3 totals 14 residues. The CDR3 reads CASGAAVGANVLTF. The CDR3 DNA is TGCGCCAGCGGTGCAGCCGTTGGGGCCAACGTCCTGACTTTC.